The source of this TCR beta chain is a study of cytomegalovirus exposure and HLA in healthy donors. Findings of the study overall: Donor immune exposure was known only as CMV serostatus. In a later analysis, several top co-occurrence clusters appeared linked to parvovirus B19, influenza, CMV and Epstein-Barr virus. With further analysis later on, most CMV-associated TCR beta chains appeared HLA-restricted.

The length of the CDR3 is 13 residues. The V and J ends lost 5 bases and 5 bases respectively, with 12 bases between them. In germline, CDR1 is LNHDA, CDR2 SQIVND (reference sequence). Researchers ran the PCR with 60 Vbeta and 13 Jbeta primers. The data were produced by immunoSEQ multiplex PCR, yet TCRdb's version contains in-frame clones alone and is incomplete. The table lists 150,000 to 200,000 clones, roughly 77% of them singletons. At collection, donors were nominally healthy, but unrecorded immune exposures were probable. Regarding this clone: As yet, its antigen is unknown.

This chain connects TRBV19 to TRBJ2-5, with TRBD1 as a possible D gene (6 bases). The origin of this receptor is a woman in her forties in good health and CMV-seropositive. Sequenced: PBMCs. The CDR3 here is CASSRGQSETQYF. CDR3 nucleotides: TGTGCCAGTAGTCGTGGACAGTCGGAGACCCAGTACTTC.